This paragraph reports one T cell receptor (beta chain). TCRdb re-derived calls from the 5' RACE reads in MiXCR, one entry per CDR3 protein. The table shows about 130,000 distinct CDR3 sequences, with roughly 15% occurring only once. This sample stems from a study of T-cell memory formation after mild COVID-19. This CDR3 is built from 14 residues. Deletions cut 3 bases from V and 2 bases from J, with 10 bases between. CDR1 and CDR2 from the germline V gene are MGHRA and YSYEKL. This TCR was recovered from an adult woman who had mild COVID-19 (a few samples of this study predate the infection). Cell type and time point are not known. The V gene is TRBV4-1, the J gene TRBJ1-1, with D possibly matching TRBD1 (5 bases). The sequenced sample consisted of PBMCs or a T cell subset sorted from them (not recorded which). CDR3 sequence (DNA): TGCGCCAGCAGCCAGGAGACAGCTAACACTGAAGCTTTCTTT. As protein: CASSQETANTEAFF.